This T cell receptor beta chain was retrieved from a study of shared T cell receptors in the human thymus. V was clipped by 6 bases and J by 1 base, with 17 bases between them. The CDR3 extends over 16 amino acids. The germline gives CDR1 MNHNY, CDR2 SVGAGI (reference sequence). The data were produced by immunoSEQ multiplex PCR, yet TCRdb's version contains in-frame clones alone and is incomplete. The data contain 700,000 or so clones, 70% to 90% of them singletons. These data also featured in a second study, about human thymus T cells. That paper adds: Thymic samples were excised during corrective heart operations. In thymic and blood repertoires alike, V and J usage looked biased. Related research reported highly overlapping thymic repertoires among unrelated individuals.

The TCR originated in a girl less than two years old with a congenital heart defect. The sequencing input was thymocytes. The chain carries TRBV6-6 and TRBJ2-3; TRBD1 might be the D (6 bases). The CDR3 reads CASRNRVSVGTDTQYF. In nucleotides, the CDR3 is TGTGCCAGCAGAAACAGGGTTTCGGTTGGCACAGATACGCAGTATTTT.